The 13 T cell receptor beta chains reported below all come from one sample, sequenced in a study of spatial heterogeneity in lung cancer. Time point given: sample taken at primary tumor resection. Sequencing of whole RNA from tumor, nontumor lung or frozen PBMC involved no sorting. One entry per CDR3 protein results from TCRdb running MiXCR on the 5' RACE reads. This table has some 12,000 distinct CDR3 sequences, about 6.2% appearing once. The sequences come from normal lung tissue next to the tumor, collected at surgery. Receptors originate from a male donor with early-stage non-small cell lung cancer.

By sample fraction, this clonotype is medium-sized. This beta chain is an unintended read in a library built for alpha chains; its size means little. V usage is TRBV20-1 and J usage is TRBJ2-7, with 7 bases lining up with TRBD1. CDR1 is DFQATT and CDR2 is SNEGSKA in the germline V gene (reference sequence). The CDR3 covers 14 residues. The ends lost 3 bases at V and 2 bases at J; junction bases unmatched: 7. The CDR3 loop reads CSASPGTATYEQYF. The CDR3 coding sequence is TGCAGTGCTAGTCCCGGGACAGCTACCTACGAGCAGTACTTC.

This clonotype was recorded many times. Since it is a stray read in a library aimed at alpha chains, this beta chain has a size that is not meaningful. The chain uses TRBV27 and TRBJ1-1; D not resolved. The germline V gene has CDR1 MNHEY and CDR2 SMNVEV (reference sequence). The length of the CDR3 is 17 residues. The V end was cut by 4 bases, the J end by 2 bases, with 20 bases between. CDR3 protein: CASSSRGKLFPNTEAFF. CDR3 DNA: TGTGCCAGCAGTTCCCGTGGAAAACTCTTTCCAAACACTGAAGCTTTCTTT.

This clonotype is categorized as medium-sized. This beta chain is off target for a library built for alpha chains, so its abundance means little. The chain uses TRBV29-1 and TRBJ1-3; perhaps TRBD1 as D (5 bases). CDR1 and CDR2 (germline): SQVTM, ANQGSEA. Trimming took off 1 base at V and 1 base at J, with 14 bases between the two ends. The CDR3 runs to 16 residues. CDR3 coding DNA: TGCAGCGTTGAAGGTCCAGGGATAGGGTCTGGAAACACCATATATTTT. Its translation is CSVEGPGIGSGNTIYF.

Turning to this clonotype: The CDR3 carries no conserved terminal phenylalanine or tryptophan, so it likely arises from a read error. This beta chain is off target for a library built for alpha chains, so its abundance means little. Here the CDR3 reads CASSTGLAGSYEQYL. In DNA form, the CDR3 reads TGCGCCAGCAGCACCGGACTAGCGGGGTCCTACGAGCAGTACCTC. The gene calls are TRBV5-1 and TRBJ2-7; the match to TRBD2 covers 12 bases. CDR3 length equals 15 residues. The V and J ends lost 4 bases and 1 base, in that order; junction bases with no gene match: 3. The germline V gene encodes CDR1 SGHRS and CDR2 YFSETQ.

Comment on this clonotype: Since the library was made to target alpha chains, this beta chain is a stray read and its abundance is not meaningful. V is TRBV3-1 and J is TRBJ2-1; no clear D. The CDR3 sequence is 13 residues long. CDR1 LGHDT and CDR2 YNNKEL come from the germline V gene (reference sequence). The V and J ends lost 2 bases and 4 bases respectively, with 6 bases between them. The DNA of the CDR3 is TGTGCCAGCAGCCAATTTCAATACAATGAGCAGTTCTTC. It is translated as CASSQFQYNEQFF.

This clonotype was detected ten times or more. This beta chain is an off-target read within a library intended for alpha chains, so its frequency means little. The chain has TRBV7-9 and TRBJ2-7; D gene unclear. CDR1 SEHNR and CDR2 FQNEAQ come from the germline V gene (reference sequence). CDR3 size: 13 residues. Trimming pared 5 bases from V and 1 base from J, leaving 9 bases between. The CDR3 loop is CASSRDGSYEQYF. In DNA, the CDR3 is TGTGCCAGCAGCCGCGACGGGTCCTACGAGCAGTACTTC. Supplemented by reference TRBV7-9 and TRBJ2-7, the full variable domain reads DTGVSQNPRHKITKRGQNVTFRCDPISEHNRLYWYRQTLGQGPEFLTYFQNEAQLEKSRLLSDRFSAERPKGSFSTLEIQRTEQGDSAMYLCASSRDGSYEQYFGPGTRLTVT.

This clonotype is medium-sized (0.01 to 0.1%) within its sample. This beta chain lies outside the target of a library built for alpha chains; its clone size means little. The rearrangement joins TRBV5-1 to TRBJ2-1, with D possibly being TRBD1 (6 bases). The CDR3 has 14 residues. Trimming shortened V by 1 base and J by 5 bases, and 10 bases separated the two germline ends. Per germline, CDR1 SGHRS and CDR2 YFSETQ. The CDR3 region has the DNA TGCGCCAGCAGCTTGTTGACAGGTAACAATGAGCAGTTCTTC. Encoded protein: CASSLLTGNNEQFF. The full variable domain, with the rest looked up from reference TRBV5-1 and TRBJ2-1, is KAGVTQTPRYLIKTRGQQVTLSCSPISGHRSVSWYQQTPGQGLQFLFEYFSETQRNKGNFPGRFSGRQFSNSRSEMNVSTLELGDSALYLCASSLLTGNNEQFFGPGTRLTVL.

This clonotype showed up many times. This beta chain turned up in a library designed for alpha chains; as an off-target read, its abundance says little. CDR3 amino acids: CASSPGTSGTGELFF. As DNA, the CDR3 is TGTGCCAGCAGCCCCGGGACTAGCGGGACCGGGGAGCTGTTTTTT. The chain employs TRBV7-8 and TRBJ2-2; 12 positions match TRBD2. CDR1 is SGHVS and CDR2 is FQNEAQ in the germline V gene. The CDR3 spans 15 residues. The V segment lost 5 bases and the J segment 5 bases; nucleotides outside the gene matches: 3.

This clonotype is labeled medium-sized (0.01 to 0.1%). Since the library was made to target alpha chains, this beta chain is a stray read and its abundance is not meaningful. The V call is TRBV12-3 or TRBV12-4, the J call TRBJ1-1, with D possibly being TRBD1 (5 bases). V was trimmed by 0 bases and J by 4 bases, leaving 12 bases between them. The CDR3 is made up of 15 amino acids. CDR3 DNA sequence: TGTGCCAGCAGTTTAGCGGGGCCTATGGGCACTGAAGCTTTCTTT. This encodes CASSLAGPMGTEAFF.

This clonotype showed up many times. This beta chain came through as a stray read in a library set up for alpha chains, and its size says little. The J gene is TRBJ1-2, the V gene TRBV4-3; the D is unclear. V lost 2 bases to trimming and J lost 1 base, with 5 bases between them. The CDR3 has 13 residues. Germline V lookup: CDR1 LGHNA, CDR2 YSLEER. DNA for the CDR3: TGCGCCAGCAGCCAACTCCATAACTATGGCTACACCTTC. Translating it yields CASSQLHNYGYTF.

Within the sample, this clonotype is medium-sized. This beta chain was picked up by a library intended for alpha chains and is off target, so its count carries little meaning. In DNA form, the CDR3 reads TGTGCCAGCAGGATTGTACAGGGAAACACCGGGGAGCTGTTTTTT. This translates into CASRIVQGNTGELFF. The rearrangement uses TRBV5-4 and TRBJ2-2; TRBD1 is a possible D gene (6 bases). The CDR3 runs 15 residues. Trimming pared 5 bases from V and 2 bases from J, leaving 13 bases between. Germline V gene sequence: CDR1 SGHNT, CDR2 YYREEE (reference sequence).

This clonotype showed up many times. Because the library targeted alpha chains, this beta chain is an off-target read whose size means little. This chain links TRBV12-3 or TRBV12-4 with TRBJ1-2, with D perhaps TRBD1 (5 bases). V lost 6 bases and J 8 bases, leaving 13 bases between the germline ends. The CDR3 length is 12 residues. CDR3 loop: CASSYGAKGYTF. The CDR3 DNA is TGTGCCAGCAGCTACGGGGCGAAAGGCTACACCTTC.

With regard to this clonotype: The library was designed around alpha chains, so this beta chain is a stray read whose abundance carries little weight. The rearrangement links TRBV7-9 to TRBJ2-2, with 10 bases that match TRBD2. CDR1 SEHNR and CDR2 FQNEAQ come from the germline V gene (reference sequence). The CDR3 has 18 residues. V shed 4 bases, J shed 6 bases, and the junction held 14 bases outside the gene matches. The CDR3: CASSSRLAGPDWAGELFF. CDR3 coding DNA: TGTGCCAGCAGCTCCCGACTAGCGGGCCCGGACTGGGCCGGGGAGCTGTTTTTT.